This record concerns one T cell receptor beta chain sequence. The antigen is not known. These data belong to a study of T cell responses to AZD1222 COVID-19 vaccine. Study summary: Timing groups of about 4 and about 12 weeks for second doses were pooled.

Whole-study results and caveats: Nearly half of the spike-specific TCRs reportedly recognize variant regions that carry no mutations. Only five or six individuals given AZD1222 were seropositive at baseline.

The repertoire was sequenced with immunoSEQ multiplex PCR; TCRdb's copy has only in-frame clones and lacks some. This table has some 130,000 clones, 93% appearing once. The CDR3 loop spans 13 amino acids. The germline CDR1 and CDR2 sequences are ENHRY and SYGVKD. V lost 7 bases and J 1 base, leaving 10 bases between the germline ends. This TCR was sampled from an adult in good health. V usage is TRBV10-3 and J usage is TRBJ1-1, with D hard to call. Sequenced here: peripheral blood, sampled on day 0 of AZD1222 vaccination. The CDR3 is CAIKPIQNTEAFF. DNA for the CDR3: TGTGCCATCAAACCGATCCAGAACACTGAAGCTTTCTTT.